Included here is one T cell receptor (beta chain) sequence, with context. The sample comes from a study of identical twins. V was pared by 0 bases and J by 4 bases, with 15 bases between. This CDR3 region has 15 residues. CDR1 is DFQATT, CDR2 SNEGSKA, per germline (reference sequence). A universal primer site was added by template switching, and unique molecular identifiers were carried by the cDNA. Via MiXCR, TCRdb re-called the 5' RACE reads, giving one row per CDR3 protein. This sample has a few hundred thousand distinct CDR3 sequences, with 9.6% found just once. These data were also reused for a study on yellow fever vaccine responses in identical twins.

The chain combines TRBV20-1 with TRBJ1-2, with a tentative D call TRBD1 (5 bases). The sequence was obtained from a young woman in good health. Sequences were obtained from PBMCs. This chain's CDR3 is CSARDPLTDGYGYTF. The CDR3, as DNA: TGCAGTGCTAGAGATCCCCTGACAGACGGCTATGGCTACACCTTC.